The clone carrying this T cell receptor beta chain occurred many times. Its antigen is not identified. TCRdb called the 5' RACE reads again in MiXCR, with one record for every CDR3 protein. Here the sample spans about 160,000 distinct CDR3 sequences, around 7.2% being singletons. V was clipped by 1 base and J by 5 bases, with 6 bases between them. The length of the CDR3 is 13 residues. CDR1 and CDR2 (germline): SGHRS, YFSETQ. The sample is drawn from a study of T cells after yellow fever vaccination. Findings and caveats of the study: In FACS-sorted repertoires, abundant clonotypes from the bulk population could appear as contaminants.

This clonotype originated in a man younger than 35 who received the YFV17D yellow fever vaccine. Material: CD4+ T cells sorted from PBMCs, obtained 5 to 6 days after the first yellow fever vaccination. The chain recombines TRBV5-1 with TRBJ2-2; D is undetermined. CDR3 coding DNA: TGCGCCAGCAGCTTGATTTTAACCGGGGAGCTGTTTTTT. Encoded protein: CASSLILTGELFF.